The clone carrying this TCR beta chain was picked up a small number of times. What it recognizes is unknown. Whole-study results and caveats: Whole repertoires were not studied in the larger cohort, only one V-J beta rearrangement.

The sorted Tregs were CD4+CD25+CD127-/low cells. Looked up from germline, CDR1 is SGHTA and CDR2 is FQGNSA. The V and J ends lost 5 bases and 0 bases respectively, with 18 bases between them. The CDR3 covers 17 residues. Semi-nested PCR with Nested Universal Primer A followed constant-region reverse priming of full-length variable regions. TCRdb re-called the 5' RACE reads through MiXCR, storing one row per CDR3 protein. This table has roughly 57,000 distinct CDR3 sequences, about a fifth appearing once. The chain uses TRBV7-2 and TRBJ2-3; possible D gene TRBD2, 5 bases. The sequencing sample was made of tumor-infiltrating Tregs sorted from the breast tumor. The TCR comes from a female donor with breast cancer. The CDR3 coding sequence is TGTGCCAGCAGCCGTACCCCGAGCGGTTCCAGCACAGATACGCAGTATTTT. Amino acid sequence: CASSRTPSGSSTDTQYF. The full variable domain, completed using reference TRBV7-2 and TRBJ2-3, is GAGVSQSPSNKVTEKGKDVELRCDPISGHTALYWYRQSLGQGLEFLIYFQGNSAPDKSGLPSDRFSAERTGGSVSTLTIQRTQQEDSAVYLCASSRTPSGSSTDTQYFGPGTRLTVL.